This note documents a single T cell receptor (beta chain) sequence. These data come from a study of human T cells and chemical hapten exposure. Time point of the sample: pre-sensitization, week 0. Regarding treatment: therapeutic diphenylcyclopropenone sensitization with weekly scalp DPC. TCRdb processed the RACE reads anew with MiXCR; each CDR3 protein has one entry. This sample yields around 110,000 distinct CDR3 sequences, of which roughly 12% are seen a single time; roughly 1.5% belongs to the top ten. Sequencing used whole blood, obtained in connection with sensitization to the hapten diphenylcyclopropenone (DPC). The receptor's source is a woman aged 50 to 60 with alopecia areata. Some clones in this sample may be carry-over from other donors' samples.

CDR3 amino acids: CASTEGGALPNEQFF. The CDR3 DNA sequence: TGTGCCAGCACCGAGGGGGGCGCCCTCCCCAATGAGCAGTTCTTC. V is TRBV28 and J is TRBJ2-1, with D perhaps being TRBD1 or TRBD2 (6 bases each). Trimming removed 7 bases from V and 6 bases from J, with 19 bases in between. Germline CDR1 is MDHEN and CDR2 is SYDVKM. This CDR3 is 15 amino acids long.